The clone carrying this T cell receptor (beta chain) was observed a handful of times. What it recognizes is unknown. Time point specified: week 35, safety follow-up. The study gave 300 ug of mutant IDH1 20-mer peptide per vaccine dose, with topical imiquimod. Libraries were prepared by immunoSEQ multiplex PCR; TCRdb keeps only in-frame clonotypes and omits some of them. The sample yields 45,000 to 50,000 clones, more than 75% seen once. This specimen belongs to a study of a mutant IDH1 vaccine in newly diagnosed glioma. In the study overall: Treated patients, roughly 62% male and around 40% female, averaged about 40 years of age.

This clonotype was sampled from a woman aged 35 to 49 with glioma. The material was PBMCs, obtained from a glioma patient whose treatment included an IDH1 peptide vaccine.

CDR3 sequence (DNA): TGTGCCAGCAGCTACCCTTTAGGGCTAGCGGGTTGCTACGAGCAGTACTTC. This sequence encodes CASSYPLGLAGCYEQYF. The chain uses TRBV13 and TRBJ2-7; 8 nucleotides agree with TRBD2. Germline CDR1 reads PRHDT; CDR2 reads FYEKMQ (reference sequence). The ends lost 4 bases at V and 3 bases at J; junction bases unmatched: 14. The CDR3 has 17 amino acids.